These 5 T cell receptor beta chains share one sample of origin, sequenced in a study of Graves' ophthalmopathy and Graves' hyperthyroidism. RNA transcripts were the source from which TCR beta CDR3 regions were amplified. Investigators did first-round RT-PCR with HTBI primers, then second-round multiplex PCR. A single record per CDR3 protein comes from TCRdb applying MiXCR to the multiplex PCR reads. The sample lists 400,000 to 450,000 distinct CDR3 sequences; 21% were seen once. The specimen was peripheral blood. All receptors come from a woman younger than 30 with stable Graves' hyperthyroidism.

This sequence joins TRBV6-4 and TRBJ1-1; 10 bases are shared with TRBD1. Germline V CDR1 and CDR2: MRHNA, SNTAGT. V was pared by 4 bases and J by 2 bases, with 7 bases of the junction left unmatched. The CDR3 loop spans 16 amino acids. The CDR3 DNA reads as TGTGCCAGCAGTGCCCTCAGGGACAGGGGAAACACTGAAGCTTTCTTT. Its protein product is CASSALRDRGNTEAFF.

This clonotype has a count of ten or more. The chain uses TRBV25-1 and TRBJ2-5; 8 bases map to TRBD1. Germline trimming cut 3 bases from V and 1 base from J; bases unmatched to any gene: 16. The CDR3 consists of 19 residues. Germline values: CDR1 MGHDK, CDR2 SYGVNS. CDR3 coding DNA: TGTGCCAGCAGTGATACTCCCAGGGGGCCTAACCTCCCCCAAGAGACCCAGTACTTC. It yields the protein CASSDTPRGPNLPQETQYF.

This clonotype showed up many times. V and J are TRBV7-8 and TRBJ2-5; 10 bases are shared with TRBD1. The germline gives CDR1 SGHVS, CDR2 FQNEAQ. The CDR3 length is 15 residues. V trimming: 5 bases; J trimming: 4 bases; junction bases outside the gene matches: 7. Here the CDR3 reads CASSRRTGGGETQYF. For the CDR3, the DNA is TGTGCCAGCAGCAGACGGACAGGGGGGGGAGAGACCCAGTACTTC.

The sample holds many counts of this clonotype. The rearrangement uses TRBV5-5 and TRBJ1-5, with D unresolved. Germline assignment: CDR1 SGHKS and CDR2 YYEKEE (reference sequence). Trimming left V 4 bases short and J 6 bases short, with 17 bases between. The CDR3 totals 15 residues. The CDR3: CASSPGIPAPQPQHF. The DNA of the CDR3 is TGTGCCAGCAGCCCGGGCATCCCGGCCCCTCAGCCCCAGCATTTT.

This clonotype was counted at least ten times. The rearrangement links TRBV7-2 to TRBJ1-1; D is ambiguous. CDR1 and CDR2 (germline): SGHTA, FQGNSA. V lost 9 bases and J lost 4, with 15 bases in between. There are 13 residues in the CDR3. CDR3 region: CASTTRTATEAFF. The CDR3, as DNA: TGTGCCAGTACGACCCGGACGGCCACTGAAGCTTTCTTT.